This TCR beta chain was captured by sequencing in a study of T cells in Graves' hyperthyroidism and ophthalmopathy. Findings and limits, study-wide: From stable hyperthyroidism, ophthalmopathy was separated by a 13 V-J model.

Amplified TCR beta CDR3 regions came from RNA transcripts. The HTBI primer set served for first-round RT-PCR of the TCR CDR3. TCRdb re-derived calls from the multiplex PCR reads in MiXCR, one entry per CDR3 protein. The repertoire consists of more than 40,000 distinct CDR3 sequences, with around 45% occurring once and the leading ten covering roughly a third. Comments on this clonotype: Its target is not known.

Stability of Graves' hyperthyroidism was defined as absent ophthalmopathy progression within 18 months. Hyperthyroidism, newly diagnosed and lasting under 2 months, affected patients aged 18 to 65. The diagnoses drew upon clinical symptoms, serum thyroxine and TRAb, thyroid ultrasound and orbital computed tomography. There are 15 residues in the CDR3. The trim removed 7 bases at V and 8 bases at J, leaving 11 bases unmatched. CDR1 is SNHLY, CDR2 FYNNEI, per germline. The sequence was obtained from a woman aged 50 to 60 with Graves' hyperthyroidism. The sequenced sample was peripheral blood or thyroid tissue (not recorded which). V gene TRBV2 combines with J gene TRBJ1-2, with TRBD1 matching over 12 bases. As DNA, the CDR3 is TGTGCCAGCACGGGACAGGGGGCGCAGAGCGGCGGCTACACCTTC. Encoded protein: CASTGQGAQSGGYTF.